This note documents a single T cell receptor beta chain sequence. The CDR3 loop spans 13 amino acids. Trimming took off 6 bases at V and 7 bases at J, with 15 bases between the two ends. The germline V gene has CDR1 SQVTM and CDR2 ANQGSEA. The sample comes from a study of cytomegalovirus exposure and HLA in healthy donors. 60 Vbeta and 13 Jbeta primers were used in PCR. Data came from immunoSEQ multiplex PCR; TCRdb stores just in-frame clones and leaves some out. In the table there are about 130,000 clones, roughly 79% of which are singletons. The chain uses TRBV29-1 and TRBJ1-4, with D unresolved. The material sequenced was PBMCs. The clonotype was recovered from a woman in her forties or fifties in good health and CMV-seronegative. The CDR3 DNA reads TGCAGCGTCCAAGAGGTGGTAGGTGAAAAACTGTTTTTT. This encodes CSVQEVVGEKLFF. The full variable domain, its missing parts supplied by reference TRBV29-1 and TRBJ1-4, is SAVISQKPSRDICQRGTSLTIQCQVDSQVTMMFWYRQQPGQSLTLIATANQGSEATYESGFVIDKFPISRPNLTFSTLTVSNMSPEDSSIYLCSVQEVVGEKLFFGSGTQLSVL.